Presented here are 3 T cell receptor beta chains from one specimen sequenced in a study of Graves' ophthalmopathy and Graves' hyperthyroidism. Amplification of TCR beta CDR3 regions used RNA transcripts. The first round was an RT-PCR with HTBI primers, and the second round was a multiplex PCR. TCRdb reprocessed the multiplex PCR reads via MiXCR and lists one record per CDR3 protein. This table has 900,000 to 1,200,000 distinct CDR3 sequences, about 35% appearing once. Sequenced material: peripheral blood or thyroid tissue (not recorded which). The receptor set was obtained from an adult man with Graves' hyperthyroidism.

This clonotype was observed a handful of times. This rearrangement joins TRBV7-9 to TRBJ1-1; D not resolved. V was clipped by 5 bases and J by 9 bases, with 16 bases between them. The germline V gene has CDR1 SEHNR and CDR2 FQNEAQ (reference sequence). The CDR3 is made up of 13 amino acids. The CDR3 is CASSPVPREKAFF. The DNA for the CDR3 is TGTGCCAGCAGCCCAGTTCCTAGGGAAAAAGCTTTCTTT.

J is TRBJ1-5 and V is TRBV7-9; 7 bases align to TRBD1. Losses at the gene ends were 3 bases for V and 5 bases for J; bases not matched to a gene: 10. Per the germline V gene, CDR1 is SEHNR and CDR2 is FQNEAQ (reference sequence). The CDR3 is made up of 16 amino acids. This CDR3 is CASSLGKTGSYQPQHF. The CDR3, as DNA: TGTGCCAGCAGCTTGGGGAAGACAGGGAGTTATCAGCCCCAGCATTTT. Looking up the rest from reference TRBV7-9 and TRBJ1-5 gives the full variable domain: DTGVSQNPRHKITKRGQNVTFRCDPISEHNRLYWYRQTLGQGPEFLTYFQNEAQLEKSRLLSDRFSAERPKGSFSTLEIQRTEQGDSAMYLCASSLGKTGSYQPQHFGDGTRLSIL.

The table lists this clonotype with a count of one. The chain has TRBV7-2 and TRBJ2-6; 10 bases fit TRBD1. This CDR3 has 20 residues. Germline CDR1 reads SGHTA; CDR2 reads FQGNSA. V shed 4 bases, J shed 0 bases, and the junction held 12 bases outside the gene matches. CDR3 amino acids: CASSSSPRQGASSGANVLTF. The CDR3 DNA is TGTGCCAGCAGCTCATCACCGAGACAGGGGGCCAGCTCTGGGGCCAACGTCCTGACTTTC. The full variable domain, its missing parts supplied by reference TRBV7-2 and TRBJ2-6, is GAGVSQSPSNKVTEKGKDVELRCDPISGHTALYWYRQSLGQGLEFLIYFQGNSAPDKSGLPSDRFSAERTGGSVSTLTIQRTQQEDSAVYLCASSSSPRQGASSGANVLTFGAGSRLTVL.